This passage covers 19 T cell receptor beta chains from one sample sequenced in a study of shared clonotypes between healthy human individuals. The repertoire was sequenced with immunoSEQ multiplex PCR; TCRdb's copy has only in-frame clones and lacks some. This sample carries under 600,000 clones, approximately 97% of them seen once, and the ten largest clones take 0.055% to 0.07%. Sequenced: naive CD4+ T cells sorted from blood. Stated subset: CD45RA+ positively selected. The receptors derive from a woman aged 25-40 years in good health.

The count of this clone is one. The J gene is TRBJ2-3, the V gene TRBV2; D is possibly TRBD2 (5 bases). This CDR3 has 15 amino acids. The V end was cut by 5 bases, the J end by 4 bases, with 16 bases between. Germline loops: CDR1 SNHLY, CDR2 FYNNEI. The CDR3 protein is CASSQDIGGPDTQYF. The CDR3 bases are TGTGCCAGCAGTCAAGACATAGGCGGGCCAGATACGCAGTATTTT.

This sequence joins TRBV15 and TRBJ1-5; perhaps TRBD1 as D (5 bases). The CDR3 length is 18 residues. In germline, CDR1 is LNHNV, CDR2 YYDKDF (reference sequence). Trimming cost V 1 base and J 2 bases, with 18 bases left between them. The CDR3 DNA sequence: TGTGCCACCAGCAGAGGTGGGGCCCGGCCCATGGGCAATCAGCCCCAGCATTTT. Residues: CATSRGGARPMGNQPQHF.

The J gene is TRBJ2-3, the V gene TRBV5-1; tentatively, D is TRBD1 (5 bases). V shed 8 bases and J shed 13 bases, with 14 bases lying between them. Germline values: CDR1 SGHRS, CDR2 YFSETQ. CDR3 size: 10 residues. DNA of the CDR3: TGCGCCAGGACAGACCCTCATAAGTATTTT. Translated, it gives CARTDPHKYF.

The gene calls are TRBV5-1 and TRBJ2-5, with 12 positions matching TRBD1. With 0 bases clipped from V and 4 bases from J, the junction kept 16 bases outside the gene matches. Germline CDR1 reads SGHRS; CDR2 reads YFSETQ. The CDR3 is 20 amino acids. For the CDR3, the DNA is TGCGCCAGCAGCTTGGCCGCCCCGGGACAGGGGGCGGGTCCGGTAGAGACCCAGTACTTC. It specifies CASSLAAPGQGAGPVETQYF.

The CDR3 is CASTRGGGSHEQYF. CDR3 DNA: TGTGCCAGCACCCGTGGGGGAGGCAGCCACGAGCAGTACTTC. This chain joins TRBV28 and TRBJ2-7; possibly TRBD2 for D (6 bases). CDR3 length: 14 amino acids. CDR1 is MDHEN and CDR2 is SYDVKM in the germline V gene. Trimming removed 7 bases at V and 5 bases at J, with 18 bases between.

The chain carries TRBV11-2 and TRBJ2-3; TRBD2 matches at 12 bases. V gave up 0 bases and J gave up 5 bases; unmatched junction bases: 3. Germline CDR1 SGHAT, CDR2 FQNNGV. There are 16 residues in the CDR3. The CDR3 spells CASSLDKLAGGDTQYF. CDR3 DNA: TGTGCCAGCAGCTTAGATAAACTAGCGGGAGGAGATACGCAGTATTTT.

The rearrangement joins TRBV28 to TRBJ1-2, with TRBD1 as a possible D gene (5 bases). The CDR3 runs 18 residues. V was trimmed by 6 bases and J by 2 bases, leaving 25 bases between them. The germline CDR1 and CDR2 sequences are MDHEN and SYDVKM. The CDR3 protein is CASSPGGISGFENYGYTF. CDR3 in DNA: TGTGCCAGCAGCCCTGGGGGAATATCAGGGTTTGAGAACTATGGCTACACCTTC.

The gene calls are TRBV5-4 and TRBJ2-7; D possibly corresponds to TRBD1 (5 bases). The CDR3 is 14 residues long. CDR1 and CDR2 (germline): SGHNT, YYREEE (reference sequence). Trimming took 3 bases from V and 1 from J, leaving 11 bases between them. As DNA, the CDR3 is TGTGCCAGCAGCTCTAACAGGCTTTCCTACGAGCAGTACTTC. It is translated as CASSSNRLSYEQYF.

The chain links TRBV10-2 to TRBJ2-2; weak D call: TRBD1 (6 bases). Trimming removed 6 bases at V and 6 bases at J, with 17 bases between. Germline V lookup: CDR1 WSHSY, CDR2 SAAADI. This CDR3 is built from 15 residues. CDR3 amino acids: CASRTGPSRAGELFF. The DNA for the CDR3 is TGCGCCAGCAGAACAGGGCCTTCTCGGGCCGGGGAGCTGTTTTTT.

The chain is built from TRBV27 and TRBJ1-5; D call uncertain. The CDR3 consists of 15 residues. Germline assignment: CDR1 MNHEY and CDR2 SMNVEV (reference sequence). Trimming took off 8 bases at V and 0 bases at J, with 14 bases between the two ends. In DNA, the CDR3 is TGTGCCAGCCGGTCCGGCCCTTATAGCAATCAGCCCCAGCATTTT. The encoded protein is CASRSGPYSNQPQHF.

V usage is TRBV18 and J usage is TRBJ2-3, with TRBD2 matching over 9 bases. Germline CDR1 is KGHSH and CDR2 is LQKENI. J lost 2 bases, V lost 4 bases, and 4 bases had no gene match. The CDR3 contains 15 residues. CDR3 DNA: TGTGCCAGCTCACGCTCTAGCGGGAACACAGATACGCAGTATTTT. It translates to CASSRSSGNTDTQYF.

The chain employs TRBV5-5 and TRBJ2-1, with D possibly TRBD2 on 6 matching bases. V lost 3 bases and J lost 5, with 18 bases in between. The CDR3 runs to 16 residues. Germline V lookup: CDR1 SGHKS, CDR2 YYEKEE (reference sequence). For the CDR3, the DNA is TGTGCCAGCAGCTCATATCCGGAGGGCCGGAACAATGAGCAGTTCTTC. Translation: CASSSYPEGRNNEQFF.

This chain joins TRBV7-6 and TRBJ2-3; 10 positions agree with TRBD2. Trimming cost V 1 base and J 4 bases; bases outside gene matches: 8. Germline values: CDR1 SGHVS, CDR2 FNYEAQ. The CDR3 loop spans 17 amino acids. The CDR3 region is CASSLVALAGVPDTQYF. The CDR3 nucleotides read TGTGCCAGCAGCTTAGTCGCTCTAGCGGGAGTCCCAGATACGCAGTATTTT.

V is TRBV11-2 and J is TRBJ2-1, with TRBD2 as a possible D gene (6 bases). Germline V gene lookup returns CDR1 SGHAT and CDR2 FQNNGV. The V end was cut by 5 bases, the J end by 8 bases, with 22 bases between. This CDR3 comprises 16 residues. The chain's CDR3 is CASSRLTSLTWDEQFF. CDR3 coding DNA: TGTGCCAGCAGCCGCCTTACTAGCCTGACTTGGGATGAGCAGTTCTTC.

The chain links TRBV27 to TRBJ1-2; possibly TRBD1 for D (6 bases). This CDR3 has 14 amino acids. V shed 7 bases and J shed 6 bases, with 18 bases lying between them. The germline V gene has CDR1 MNHEY and CDR2 SMNVEV (reference sequence). DNA for the CDR3: TGTGCCAGCACCGACGTTGCCGGGGGCGATGGCTACACCTTC. This gives the protein CASTDVAGGDGYTF.

The rearrangement joins TRBV2 to TRBJ1-5, with 8 bases identical to TRBD1. This CDR3 contains 16 residues. Germline loops: CDR1 SNHLY, CDR2 FYNNEI. V dropped 0 bases and J dropped 6; count of bases not matched to a gene: 7. The CDR3 DNA follows: TGTGCCAGCAGTGAAGCAGGCCGGACAGGGCCTCAGCCCCAGCATTTT. Its translation is CASSEAGRTGPQPQHF.

This clone was detected only once. The chain employs TRBV6-5 and TRBJ2-7; D may be TRBD1 or TRBD2 (6 bases each). Per the germline V gene, CDR1 is MNHEY and CDR2 is SVGAGI. The CDR3 consists of 14 residues. The germline V and J ends were trimmed by 6 bases and 1 base, with 13 bases remaining between them. The CDR3 DNA is TGTGCCAGCAGCCTGAGGGGGGAGTCCTACGAGCAGTACTTC. This codes for CASSLRGESYEQYF.

The chain joins TRBV2 to TRBJ2-1, with D perhaps given as TRBD1 or TRBD2 (5 bases each). The V end was cut by 4 bases, the J end by 7 bases, with 20 bases between. The CDR3 has 16 amino acids. CDR1 is SNHLY, CDR2 FYNNEI, per germline. The CDR3 bases are TGTGCCAGCAGTGTTAAGGGGCAGGGAGAGGATAATGAGCAGTTCTTC. Its translation is CASSVKGQGEDNEQFF.

The J gene is TRBJ1-2, the V gene TRBV21-1; TRBD1, the table's D call, lacks a check against the DNA. TRBV21-1 is a pseudogene locus. This CDR3 has 15 residues. CDR3 DNA sequence: TGTGCCAGCAGCAAAGATACGGCAGGGGGCGATGGCTACACCTTC. It codes for CASSKDTAGGDGYTF.